Listed here are 14 T cell receptor beta chains from one sample, sequenced in a study of T cells after yellow fever vaccination. A single record per CDR3 protein comes from TCRdb applying MiXCR to the 5' RACE reads. The data contain about 52,000 distinct CDR3 sequences, about 6.6% of them singletons. The material was CD8+ T cells not binding an NS4B(214-222) dextramer, sorted from PBMCs, obtained about 49 days after the first yellow fever vaccination. The receptors were sampled from a man aged 18 to 35 who received the YFV17D yellow fever vaccine.

At least ten counts were recorded for this clonotype. The rearrangement links TRBV2 to TRBJ1-1, with a tentative D call TRBD1 (6 bases). Trimming removed 6 bases from V and 2 bases from J, with 13 bases in between. The CDR3 runs 14 residues. CDR1 SNHLY and CDR2 FYNNEI come from the germline V gene. CDR3 sequence: CASREDSFNTEAFF. CDR3 in DNA: TGTGCCAGCAGGGAGGACAGTTTTAACACTGAAGCTTTCTTT.

Ten or more counts support this clonotype. The rearrangement links TRBV9 to TRBJ2-3; 11 nucleotides align to TRBD2. Germline trimming cut 4 bases from V and 5 bases from J; bases unmatched to any gene: 9. Germline CDR1 is SGDLS and CDR2 is YYNGEE. This CDR3 region has 16 residues. CDR3 region: CASSPIAGGPIDTQYF. Written as DNA, the CDR3 is TGTGCCAGCAGCCCAATAGCGGGGGGGCCGATAGATACGCAGTATTTT.

The chain recombines TRBV6-2 or TRBV6-3 with TRBJ2-1; D gene ambiguous. Trimming pared 4 bases from V and 9 bases from J, leaving 10 bases between. CDR1 and CDR2 (germline): MNHEY, SVGEGT. This CDR3 comprises 12 residues. This chain's CDR3 is CASSWRFSEQFF. CDR3 DNA: TGTGCCAGCAGTTGGCGTTTTAGTGAGCAGTTCTTC.

This clonotype was found many times. The chain is built from TRBV20-1 and TRBJ1-1; TRBD1 aligns across 7 bases. V was clipped by 5 bases and J by 0 bases; unmatched bases: 6. CDR3 size: 14 residues. CDR1 is DFQATT, CDR2 SNEGSKA, per germline (reference sequence). The CDR3 loop is CSAPRRGMNTEAFF. Written as DNA, the CDR3 is TGCAGTGCTCCCCGCAGGGGGATGAACACTGAAGCTTTCTTT.

This chain uses TRBV7-2 with TRBJ2-6; D remains unclear. The CDR3 has 17 residues. Trimming stripped 2 bases from V and 1 base from J, with 12 bases between. From germline, CDR1 is SGHTA and CDR2 FQGNSA. The CDR3 sequence: CASSLLDPGSGANVLTF. The DNA for the CDR3 is TGTGCCAGCAGCTTACTGGACCCAGGATCTGGGGCCAACGTCCTGACTTTC.

V is TRBV11-2 and J is TRBJ2-5; possibly TRBD2 for D (5 bases). This CDR3 is 14 amino acids long. Germline CDR1 and CDR2: SGHAT and FQNNGV. Trimming removed 1 base at V and 2 bases at J, with 8 bases between. CDR3 sequence (DNA): TGTGCCAGCAGCTTAGGGGGAGCTCAAGAGACCCAGTACTTC. Translation gives CASSLGGAQETQYF.

This chain uses TRBV5-1 with TRBJ1-4; D perhaps matches TRBD1 (5 bases). V shed 0 bases and J shed 3 bases, with 9 bases lying between them. Germline V CDR1 and CDR2: SGHRS, YFSETQ. The CDR3 extends over 15 amino acids. CDR3 region: CASSLEDRSNEKLFF. For the CDR3, the DNA is TGCGCCAGCAGCTTGGAAGACAGATCTAATGAAAAACTGTTTTTT.

This clonotype was recorded at least ten times. The chain joins TRBV29-1 to TRBJ2-2; D may correspond to TRBD1 or TRBD2 (5 bases each). Germline CDR1 and CDR2: SQVTM and ANQGSEA. This CDR3 is built from 16 residues. The V gene lost 0 bases and the J gene lost 1 base, with 12 bases spanning the gap. CDR3 region: CSVEEGEGMNTGELFF. CDR3 bases: TGCAGCGTTGAAGAGGGAGAGGGGATGAACACCGGGGAGCTGTTTTTT.

This clonotype has at least ten counts. V usage is TRBV15 and J usage is TRBJ1-6, with 7 bases matching TRBD1. This CDR3 spans 14 amino acids. CDR1 and CDR2 (germline): LNHNV, YYDKDF (reference sequence). J was trimmed by 9 bases and V by 5 bases; bases with no gene match: 7. CDR3 protein: CATSVRDRASPLHF. The CDR3 DNA sequence: TGTGCCACCAGCGTCCGGGACAGAGCTTCACCCCTCCACTTT.

This clonotype was detected many times. The V and J genes are TRBV12-3 or TRBV12-4 and TRBJ2-5, with a tentative D call TRBD1 (6 bases). The CDR3 length is 13 residues. V lost 6 bases and J lost 5, with 13 bases in between. The CDR3 reads CASSLDSRETQYF. CDR3 nucleotides: TGTGCCAGCAGCTTGGACAGTCGGGAGACCCAGTACTTC.

This clonotype appeared a few times. This chain links TRBV5-5 with TRBJ1-2, with 8 positions matching TRBD1. J was trimmed by 2 bases and V by 0 bases; bases with no gene match: 3. The germline V gene has CDR1 SGHKS and CDR2 YYEKEE (reference sequence). This CDR3 has 15 amino acids. The CDR3: CASSLVSGGNYGYTF. The CDR3 coding sequence is TGTGCCAGCAGCTTGGTTTCAGGGGGCAACTATGGCTACACCTTC.

This clonotype was recorded at least ten times. The chain joins TRBV11-2 to TRBJ2-3, with 7 bases aligning to TRBD2. Germline V CDR1 and CDR2: SGHAT, FQNNGV. The CDR3 has 15 amino acids. The junction had 4 bases not matched to a gene; V was cut back by 1 base and J by 3 bases. CDR3 DNA: TGTGCCAGCAGCTTAGGGGGGGACTATACAGATACGCAGTATTTT. Amino acid sequence: CASSLGGDYTDTQYF.

This clonotype was found a few times. The rearrangement links TRBV12-3 or TRBV12-4 to TRBJ2-7; no firm D call. Trimming pared 4 bases from V and 4 bases from J, leaving 17 bases between. The CDR3 has 15 amino acids. In nucleotides, the CDR3 is TGTGCCAGCAGTTGGTCAGGCGCCCCACTTTACGAGCAGTACGTC. Translation: CASSWSGAPLYEQYV.

The chain has TRBV19 and TRBJ1-1; D ambiguous. The CDR3 loop spans 14 amino acids. Germline V gene lookup returns CDR1 LNHDA and CDR2 SQIVND (reference sequence). Trimming shortened V by 4 bases and J by 3 bases, and 12 bases separated the two germline ends. CDR3 in amino acids: CASSRALWDTEAFF. CDR3 nucleotides: TGTGCCAGTAGTAGGGCCCTATGGGACACTGAAGCTTTCTTT.